The next 17 T cell receptor beta chains were all read from a single sample in a study of T cells in Graves' hyperthyroidism and ophthalmopathy. Using RNA transcripts as the source, TCR beta CDR3 regions were amplified. The study used the HTBI primer set for a first-round RT-PCR of the TCR CDR3. TCRdb fed the multiplex PCR reads into MiXCR, producing one record per CDR3 protein. This table holds around 620,000 distinct CDR3 sequences, roughly 46% found once. Sequences were obtained from peripheral blood or thyroid tissue (not recorded which). The source is an adult woman with Graves' disease, either hyperthyroidism or ophthalmopathy (not recorded which).

The V gene is TRBV9, the J gene TRBJ1-1; weak D call: TRBD1 (5 bases). Germline V gene lookup returns CDR1 SGDLS and CDR2 YYNGEE. Deletions cut 2 bases from V and 6 bases from J, with 8 bases between. This CDR3 region has 12 residues. CDR3 protein: CASSVWGAEAFF. Written as DNA, the CDR3 is TGTGCCAGCAGCGTTTGGGGGGCTGAAGCTTTCTTT.

This chain joins TRBV18 and TRBJ1-1, with a possible D match to TRBD1 (5 bases). Germline V gene data show CDR1 as KGHSH and CDR2 as LQKENI. The CDR3 is 14 amino acids. The V end was cut by 6 bases, the J end by 2 bases, with 13 bases between. The CDR3 bases are TGTGCCAGCTCGCGGGGCACAGATAACACTGAAGCTTTCTTT. Its translation: CASSRGTDNTEAFF.

The V call is TRBV20-1, the J call TRBJ1-5; 7 positions match TRBD1. V trimming: 2 bases; J trimming: 14 bases; junction bases outside the gene matches: 12. The CDR3 has 13 residues. Germline CDR1 is DFQATT and CDR2 is SNEGSKA (reference sequence). In DNA, the CDR3 is TGCAGTGCTAGACACTGGCAGAGGGGGCACGAGCATTTT. Amino acid sequence: CSARHWQRGHEHF.

The chain employs TRBV7-2 and TRBJ2-6; tentatively, D is TRBD1 (6 bases). The CDR3 spans 18 residues. The V end was cut by 5 bases, the J end by 2 bases, with 19 bases between. Per germline, CDR1 SGHTA and CDR2 FQGNSA. The CDR3 loop is CASSASLRGPPGANVLTF. The CDR3 region has the DNA TGTGCCAGCAGCGCCTCCCTCAGGGGACCCCCTGGGGCCAACGTCCTGACTTTC. Variable domain in full (rest from reference TRBV7-2 and TRBJ2-6): GAGVSQSPSNKVTEKGKDVELRCDPISGHTALYWYRQSLGQGLEFLIYFQGNSAPDKSGLPSDRFSAERTGGSVSTLTIQRTQQEDSAVYLCASSASLRGPPGANVLTFGAGSRLTVL.

This chain connects TRBV29-1 to TRBJ2-2; D remains unclear. The germline gives CDR1 SQVTM, CDR2 ANQGSEA. V lost 8 bases to trimming and J lost 6 bases, with 7 bases between them. The CDR3 sequence is 10 residues long. The CDR3 reads CSLKAGELFF. CDR3 nucleotides: TGCAGCTTGAAGGCCGGGGAGCTGTTTTTT.

This clonotype has only a few counts. CDR3 DNA: TGCAGTGCTAGAGATCGTTCGCGGGGAGGGGAGACCCAGCATTTT. It encodes CSARDRSRGGETQHF. The V call is TRBV20-1, the J call TRBJ1-5, with D possibly matching TRBD1 (5 bases). V lost 0 bases to trimming and J lost 11 bases, with 20 bases between them. The germline V gene encodes CDR1 DFQATT and CDR2 SNEGSKA (reference sequence). The CDR3 runs 15 residues.

The V call is TRBV10-3, the J call TRBJ1-5; possible D gene TRBD1, 5 bases. V shed 6 bases and J shed 0 bases, with 9 bases lying between them. CDR3 length: 14 residues. The germline V gene has CDR1 ENHRY and CDR2 SYGVKD. The CDR3 region has the DNA TGTGCCATCAGAGACAGTAATAGCAATCAGCCCCAGCATTTT. It specifies CAIRDSNSNQPQHF.

This clonotype is a singleton in its sample. V usage is TRBV15 and J usage is TRBJ2-5; D is ambiguous. The CDR3 loop spans 14 amino acids. Germline CDR1 and CDR2: LNHNV and YYDKDF (reference sequence). Trimming took off 1 base at V and 1 base at J, with 7 bases between the two ends. CDR3: CATSRASPQETQYF. In DNA, the CDR3 is TGTGCCACCAGCAGAGCTAGTCCCCAAGAGACCCAGTACTTC.

This sequence joins TRBV25-1 and TRBJ1-2; tentative D call: TRBD1 (6 bases). V lost 0 bases and J 6 bases, leaving 14 bases between the germline ends. Germline CDR1 reads MGHDK; CDR2 reads SYGVNS. The CDR3 is 15 residues long. The CDR3 protein is CASSEYGTRSHGYTF. The DNA for the CDR3 is TGTGCCAGCAGTGAATATGGGACAAGGAGTCATGGCTACACCTTC.

This clonotype was seen only a few times. The chain couples TRBV20-1 to TRBJ1-5; 7 nucleotides line up with TRBD1. Germline CDR1 is DFQATT and CDR2 is SNEGSKA (reference sequence). The trim removed 0 bases at V and 7 bases at J, leaving 9 bases unmatched. This CDR3 is 15 amino acids long. CDR3 sequence: CSARDRTGLGQPQHF. DNA of the CDR3: TGCAGTGCTAGAGACCGGACAGGTTTGGGGCAGCCCCAGCATTTT.

The gene calls are TRBV10-2 and TRBJ2-5; TRBD2 matches 9 bases. The CDR3 length is 13 residues. The germline V gene has CDR1 WSHSY and CDR2 SAAADI. J lost 9 bases, V lost 6 bases, and 8 bases had no gene match. CDR3 residues: CASRTSGIGAQYF. For the CDR3, the DNA is TGCGCCAGCAGGACTAGCGGCATCGGGGCCCAGTACTTC.

The chain couples TRBV29-1 to TRBJ1-1; TRBD1 matches 7 bases. The CDR3 length is 11 residues. V gave up 7 bases and J gave up 4 bases; unmatched junction bases: 3. Germline CDR1 reads SQVTM; CDR2 reads ANQGSEA. CDR3 sequence: CSGGTVTEAFF. The CDR3 nucleotides are TGCAGCGGGGGGACAGTCACTGAAGCTTTCTTT.

CDR3 amino acids: CSASVGSMWGNSPLHF. CDR3 DNA sequence: TGCAGTGCTAGTGTCGGCAGTATGTGGGGTAATTCACCCCTCCACTTT. This rearrangement joins TRBV20-1 to TRBJ1-6; D remains unclear. The CDR3 is 16 amino acids. V shed 3 bases and J shed 6 bases, with 18 bases lying between them. Germline V CDR1 and CDR2: DFQATT, SNEGSKA (reference sequence).

This clonotype appeared a single time. The chain has TRBV10-3 and TRBJ2-5; no definite D call. CDR3 length: 15 amino acids. Germline CDR1 reads ENHRY; CDR2 reads SYGVKD. Trimming cost V 4 bases and J 5 bases, with 17 bases left between them. The CDR3 DNA reads TGTGCCATCAGTGGAAGACTGGGGATGATGGAGACCCAGTACTTC. This codes for CAISGRLGMMETQYF.

The chain recombines TRBV29-1 with TRBJ1-5; a possible D gene is TRBD1 (5 bases). CDR1 and CDR2 (germline): SQVTM, ANQGSEA. This CDR3 region has 14 residues. With 8 bases removed from V and 2 bases from J, the gap between germline ends came to 16 bases. DNA for the CDR3: TGCAGCCGCAGGGACCTAAGGGGCAATCAGCCCCAGCATTTT. Its translation: CSRRDLRGNQPQHF.

As to this clonotype: With a much larger clone just one base away, this may be a read error. The chain links TRBV27 to TRBJ2-5; D is possibly TRBD1 or TRBD2 (5 bases each). Per the germline V gene, CDR1 is MNHEY and CDR2 is SMNVEV (reference sequence). V was cut by 6 bases and J by 7 bases, with 15 bases left in between. This CDR3 has 13 residues. CDR3 bases: TGTGCCAGCAGGTCAGGGTATCGGGGGACCCAGTACTTC. Its protein is CASRSGYRGTQYF.

The CDR3 loop reads CASSWGALTNYGYTF. The CDR3 DNA follows: TGTGCCAGCAGCTGGGGGGCCCTAACTAACTATGGCTACACCTTC. The chain carries TRBV7-2 and TRBJ1-2, with D possibly being TRBD1 (6 bases). CDR3 size: 15 residues. V was cut by 4 bases and J by 0 bases, with 12 bases left in between. The germline V gene encodes CDR1 SGHTA and CDR2 FQGNSA.